This T cell receptor (beta chain) comes out of a study of T cells of healthy individuals. TCRdb processed the 5' RACE reads anew with MiXCR; each CDR3 protein has one entry. The sample carries nearly 100,000 distinct CDR3 sequences, approximately 15% recorded once. The CDR3 loop spans 15 amino acids. V lost 4 bases to trimming and J lost 2 bases, with 13 bases between them. Germline lookup yields CDR1 SGDLS and CDR2 YYNGEE. The chain carries TRBV9 and TRBJ2-1; either TRBD1 or TRBD2 may fit D (6 bases each). This sequence was found in a human donor in good health. CDR3 sequence reads: CASSPERGAYNEQFF. The CDR3, as DNA: TGTGCCAGCAGCCCCGAAAGGGGGGCCTACAATGAGCAGTTCTTC.